What follows are 5 T cell receptor beta chains derived from one specimen sequenced in a study of cytomegalovirus exposure and HLA in healthy donors. A multiplex PCR was run with 60 Vbeta primers and 13 Jbeta primers. TCRdb keeps only in-frame clones here, not all; method: immunoSEQ multiplex PCR. The table lists some 140,000 clones, around 79% of them singletons, with 6.5% in the top ten. What was sequenced was PBMCs. All receptors come from a man aged 35 to 55 in good health and CMV-seropositive.

This chain uses TRBV5-1 with TRBJ1-6; 10 bases align to TRBD1. The CDR3 contains 19 residues. Germline CDR1 is SGHRS and CDR2 is YFSETQ. V lost 2 bases, J lost 0 bases, and 8 bases stayed unmatched. CDR3 nucleotides: TGCGCCAGCAGCTTATGGACAGGGGGTCCCCTCTCCTATAATTCACCCCTCCACTTT. This translates into CASSLWTGGPLSYNSPLHF.

The genes are TRBV19 and TRBJ2-3; 7 nucleotides line up with TRBD1. In germline, CDR1 is LNHDA, CDR2 SQIVND (reference sequence). The CDR3 is 14 amino acids. The trim removed 3 bases at V and 1 base at J, leaving 1 base unmatched. Here the CDR3 DNA reads TGTGCCAGTAGTATCGGACAGGGCACAGATACGCAGTATTTT. Protein: CASSIGQGTDTQYF. The full variable domain, its missing parts supplied by reference TRBV19 and TRBJ2-3, is DGGITQSPKYLFRKEGQNVTLSCEQNLNHDAMYWYRQDPGQGLRLIYYSQIVNDFQKGDIAEGYSVSREKKESFPLTVTSAQKNPTAFYLCASSIGQGTDTQYFGPGTRLTVL.

The rearrangement uses TRBV5-6 and TRBJ2-7, with 9 bases identical to TRBD1. Looked up from germline, CDR1 is SGHDT and CDR2 is YYEEEE. This CDR3 has 14 amino acids. Germline trimming cut 4 bases from V and 5 bases from J; bases unmatched to any gene: 7. CDR3 sequence reads: CASSLQGAFHEQYF. CDR3 coding DNA: TGTGCCAGCAGCCTACAGGGGGCATTCCACGAGCAGTACTTC.

The chain couples TRBV10-2 to TRBJ2-5; 8 nucleotides match TRBD2. Germline CDR1 WSHSY, CDR2 SAAADI. V lost 6 bases and J lost 5; bases outside the gene matches: 11. The CDR3 loop spans 15 amino acids. CDR3 loop: CASRVDGRAWETQYF. CDR3 DNA sequence: TGCGCCAGCAGAGTTGACGGGAGGGCCTGGGAGACCCAGTACTTC.

This clone was seen once. This chain links TRBV7-9 with TRBJ1-6; D not resolved. The V end lost 7 bases, the J end lost 5 bases, and 12 bases lay between the germline ends. This CDR3 spans 14 amino acids. Germline values: CDR1 SEHNR, CDR2 FQNEAQ (reference sequence). This CDR3 reads CASTSRKNNSPLHF. The CDR3 DNA reads as TGTGCCAGCACTTCCAGGAAGAATAATTCACCCCTCCACTTT.